Given below is one T cell receptor beta chain in context. As yet, its antigen is unknown. The read gets to within 3 residues of the CDR3 end, and the germline J gene fills in the rest. This sample was taken from a study of T cells in women clearing cervical HPV infection. Study background: Controls gave blood once infection was undetectable; cases at lesion identification. Only a few women had HLA typing results available. Study results and limitations: Repertoire richness, not evenness, was significantly elevated in CIN3+ cases versus controls.

Using immunoSEQ multiplex PCR, the repertoire was profiled, and TCRdb retains in-frame clones only, with some absent. The sample holds 25,000 to 30,000 clones. V lost 0 bases and J lost 3, with 12 bases in between. This CDR3 is 15 amino acids long. From germline, CDR1 is MGHRA and CDR2 YSYEKL. Prevalent HPV16 infections were excluded; only incident single HPV16 infections included. The sequenced sample consisted of blood buffy coat. The V gene is TRBV4-1, the J gene TRBJ2-7; tentative D call: TRBD1 (5 bases). This TCR came from a woman aged 18-70 years with a cervical HPV16 infection that either progressed to CIN3+ or cleared (not recorded which). CDR3 DNA (partial): TGCGCCAGCAGCCAAGAGGCCCAGGGTAACTACGAG. Amino acid sequence: CASSQEAQGNYE. In full, the CDR3 reads CASSQEAQGNYEQYF.